This is a list of T cell receptor beta chains from one sample in a study of CD8 T cells in ankylosing spondylitis. TCRdb re-called the 5' RACE reads with MiXCR, one entry per CDR3 protein. There are 130,000 or so distinct CDR3 sequences in the sample; 7% occur only once, and approximately 12% lies in the top ten. The sample taken for sequencing was blood, either unsorted or a sorted T cell fraction (not recorded which). Receptors originate from a male donor with ankylosing spondylitis or in good health (not recorded which). Both conserved end residues are part of each CDR3. Fields, in order: clone size, J gene, D gene, V gene, CDR3 DNA, CDR3 protein. A D gene is named only where the DNA matches it firmly. Part of the rows lack a size; the others show once, few, many or a class for expanded clones.

many,TRBJ2-1,-,TRBV29-1,TGCAGCGTTGCGGGGCGGAACTACAATGAGCAGTTCTTC,CSVAGRNYNEQFF
many,TRBJ1-5,-,TRBV20-1,TGCAGTGCTCGTTCCGCGGCAGTTAGCAATCAGCCCCAGCATTTT,CSARSAAVSNQPQHF
many,TRBJ1-1,TRBD1,TRBV12-3/TRBV12-4,TGTGCCAGCAGTTCAGGGGGGCGGAACACTGAAGCTTTCTTT,CASSSGGRNTEAFF
many,TRBJ2-1,TRBD2,TRBV5-1,TGCGCCAGCAGCAGGGCAGCTAGCGGGGGGGCCGTCGATGAGCAGTTCTTC,CASSRAASGGAVDEQFF
many,TRBJ2-5,-,TRBV7-9,TGTGCCAGCAGCTGGGGAGGCACGGCTCAAGAGACCCAGTACTTC,CASSWGGTAQETQYF
many,TRBJ2-7,-,TRBV5-6,TGTGCCAGCAGCTTGGTGGGGGGCTCCTACGAGCAGTACTTC,CASSLVGGSYEQYF
many,TRBJ2-2,TRBD2,TRBV5-1,TGCGCCAGCAGCGGAGGACTAGCGGGTCGGACCGGGGAGCTGTTTTTT,CASSGGLAGRTGELFF
many,TRBJ2-5,TRBD2,TRBV24-1,TGTGCCACCAGTGATTTGTTTGCTAGCGGGAGAGGAGAGACCCAGTACTTC,CATSDLFASGRGETQYF
many,TRBJ2-5,-,TRBV5-1,TGCGCCAGCAGCTTGGGATACGTTGAGACCCAGTACTTC,CASSLGYVETQYF
-,TRBJ1-1,-,TRBV2,TGTGCCAGCACCAGGGGTCCGGGGAACACTGAAGCTTTCTTT,CASTRGPGNTEAFF
many,TRBJ1-1,-,TRBV5-8,TGTGCCAGCAGCTTGGTGCGCACTGAAGCTTTCTTT,CASSLVRTEAFF
many,TRBJ2-7,-,TRBV7-9,TGTGCCAGCAGCTTGATTAACTCCTACGAGCAGTACTTC,CASSLINSYEQYF
-,TRBJ2-7,-,TRBV4-3,TGCGCCAGCAGCCAAGATGAGCGGAGCTCCTACGAGCAGTACTTC,CASSQDERSSYEQYF
few,TRBJ2-5,TRBD2,TRBV20-1,TGCAGTGCCTACGGGACTAGCGGGAGAAAAGAGACCCAGTACTTC,CSAYGTSGRKETQYF
many,TRBJ2-2,-,TRBV6-1,TGTGCCAGCAGCCGGCCCGGGACGGTGGGAAACACCGGGGAGCTGTTTTTT,CASSRPGTVGNTGELFF
many,TRBJ1-5,TRBD1,TRBV7-2,TGTGCCAGCATCGCAGGGGGCGCGGGTCAGCCCCAGCATTTT,CASIAGGAGQPQHF
many,TRBJ2-2,TRBD2,TRBV10-3,TGTGCCTCTACCGGGACTAGCGGGGATTCGAACACCGGGGAGCTGTTTTTT,CASTGTSGDSNTGELFF
many,TRBJ2-1,-,TRBV7-9,TGTGCCAGCAGCCCACGGACACTGAGCTCCTACAATGAGCAGTTCTTC,CASSPRTLSSYNEQFF
many,TRBJ2-1,-,TRBV4-1,TGCGCCAGCAGCCAAGTGCCTGGCGGCAATGAGCAGTTCTTC,CASSQVPGGNEQFF
many,TRBJ1-1,TRBD1,TRBV5-1,TGCGCCAGCAGCCCCAACAGACAGGGAGAGAACACTGAAGCTTTCTTT,CASSPNRQGENTEAFF
many,TRBJ2-7,-,TRBV7-2,TGTGCCAGCAGCTCGGTAGGGGGAGACGAGCAGTACTTC,CASSSVGGDEQYF
many,TRBJ2-3,TRBD2,TRBV6-5,TGTGCCAGCAGTTCCCTAAGCGGGGGGACGGCAGATACGCAGTATTTT,CASSSLSGGTADTQYF
-,TRBJ2-7,TRBD1,TRBV5-6,TGTGCCAGCAGCAACAGGGGGACCGGCGAGCAGTACTTC,CASSNRGTGEQYF
many,TRBJ2-5,TRBD2,TRBV20-1,TGCAGTGCCGTTAGCGGGATTACACAAGAGACCCAGTACTTC,CSAVSGITQETQYF
many,TRBJ2-1,TRBD1,TRBV24-1,TGTGCCACCAGTGACACACGGGACAGGCCACATGAGCAGTTCTTC,CATSDTRDRPHEQFF
many,TRBJ2-5,-,TRBV4-2,TGTGCCAGCAGCCAAGACGCAGGCAGGCAAGAGACCCAGTACTTC,CASSQDAGRQETQYF
many,TRBJ2-1,-,TRBV5-1,TGCGCCAGCAGCTTGGTGCTGGGTCTTGAGCAGTTCTTC,CASSLVLGLEQFF
many,TRBJ2-7,-,TRBV29-1,TGCAGCGTTGTCCGGGACACCTCCTACGAGCAGTACTTC,CSVVRDTSYEQYF
many,TRBJ1-1,-,TRBV5-1,TGCGCCAGCAGATACCGCACAGGGACCCACACTGAAGCTTTCTTT,CASRYRTGTHTEAFF
many,TRBJ1-4,TRBD1,TRBV5-1,TGCGCCAGCAGCGGCCAGGGGGGGATTAATGAAAAACTGTTTTTT,CASSGQGGINEKLFF
many,TRBJ2-7,-,TRBV7-9,TGTGCCAGCAGCTTAGTTTTGGGGTCGAGCTCCTACGAGCAGTACTTC,CASSLVLGSSSYEQYF
many,TRBJ2-2,-,TRBV6-1,TGTGCCAGCAGTCGTCAGGGGGGTGATGCCGGGGAGCTGTTTTTT,CASSRQGGDAGELFF
many,TRBJ1-2,-,TRBV7-2,TGTGCCAGCAGCCCTAATCCCCGTGGCTACACCTTC,CASSPNPRGYTF
many,TRBJ1-2,-,TRBV18,TGTGCCAGCTCACTGAGTTCTTTCTATGGCTACACCTTC,CASSLSSFYGYTF
-,TRBJ1-4,-,TRBV7-3,TGTGCCAGCAGCGCAACAGGGCTGGGGCCTGAAAAACTGTTTTTT,CASSATGLGPEKLFF
many,TRBJ2-4,-,TRBV20-1,TGCAGTGCTTGGCAGGGGTACGGCAAAAACATTCAGTACTTC,CSAWQGYGKNIQYF
many,TRBJ2-7,-,TRBV21-1,TGTGCCACCTCTAACGAGCAGTACTTC,CATSNEQYF